This TCR beta chain is drawn from a study of cytomegalovirus exposure and HLA in healthy donors. Study-wide findings and caveats: Most TCR sequences were uncommon, yet certain public TCRs appeared in many donors. Analysis performed later found more than 15,000 TCR beta sequences associated with HLA alleles at 0.05 false discovery rate.

For this clone: Its target is unknown.

With 60 Vbeta and 13 Jbeta primers, the PCR was carried out. Per the original data handling: A later analysis counted 80 million or so unique TCR beta chains, 9.5 million to 12 million shared. Sequenced by immunoSEQ multiplex PCR; TCRdb stores in-frame clones only, minus some. That table supplies the V and J calls and clone size; D and trimming were determined from the DNA. The data hold roughly 60,000 clones, with roughly 84% observed a single time. Trimming removed 1 base from V and 1 base from J, with 9 bases in between. Germline V lookup: CDR1 SGHDT, CDR2 YYEEEE. CDR3 length: 16 amino acids. This chain links TRBV5-6 with TRBJ2-6, with D perhaps TRBD1 (6 bases). The receptor comes from a man aged 25-45 years in good health and CMV-seronegative. The sample consisted of PBMCs. The CDR3 bases are TGTGCCAGCAGCTTGATTGGGACATCTGGGGCCAACGTCCTGACTTTC. Its translation: CASSLIGTSGANVLTF.